One TCR beta chain is described in this entry. These data come from a study of blood T cell repertoires in COVID-19. At the level of the study: The cDNA or gDNA used as material had been derived from T cells, B-cell-depleted T cells, or PBMCs.

How the authors handled the data: Estimation of nucleated cell counts was performed using reference gene primer amplification. The method was immunoSEQ multiplex PCR; TCRdb's version includes in-frame clones alone and lacks a portion of them. V, J and clone size derive from that table, while D and trimming were established from the DNA sequence. The table has 200,000 to 250,000 clones, approximately 84% seen once; the top ten hold less than 4.5%. The CDR3 sequence is 18 residues long. With 0 bases removed from V and 2 bases from J, the gap between germline ends came to 19 bases. Germline CDR1 is LGHDT and CDR2 is YNNKEL (reference sequence).

The chain has TRBV3-1 (or the pseudogene TRBV3-2) and TRBJ1-2; tentatively, D is TRBD1 (5 bases). This sequence originates from a man aged 45 to 65 with acute or convalescent COVID-19. Input material: peripheral blood. The CDR3, as DNA: TGTGCCAGCAGCCAAGAAATTGTGGGGCTTGAAGGAAACTATGGCTACACCTTC. Translating it yields CASSQEIVGLEGNYGYTF.